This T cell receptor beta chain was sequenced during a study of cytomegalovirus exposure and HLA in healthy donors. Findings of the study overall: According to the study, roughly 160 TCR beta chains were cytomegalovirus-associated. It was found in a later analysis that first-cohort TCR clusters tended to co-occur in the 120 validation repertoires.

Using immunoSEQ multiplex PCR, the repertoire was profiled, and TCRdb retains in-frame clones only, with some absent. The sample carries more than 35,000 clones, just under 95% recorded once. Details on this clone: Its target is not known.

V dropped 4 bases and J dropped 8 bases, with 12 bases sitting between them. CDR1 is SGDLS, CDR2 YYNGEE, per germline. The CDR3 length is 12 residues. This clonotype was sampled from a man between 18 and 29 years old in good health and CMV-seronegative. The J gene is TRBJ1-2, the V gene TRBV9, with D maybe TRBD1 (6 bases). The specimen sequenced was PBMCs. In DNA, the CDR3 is TGTGCCAGCAGCCCAGGGGTAGGAGGCTACACCTTC. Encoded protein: CASSPGVGGYTF. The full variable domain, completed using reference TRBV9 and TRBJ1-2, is DSGVTQTPKHLITATGQRVTLRCSPRSGDLSVYWYQQSLDQGLQFLIQYYNGEERAKGNILERFSAQQFPDLHSELNLSSLELGDSALYFCASSPGVGGYTFGSGTRLTVV.